This TCR beta chain was retrieved from a study of shared clonotypes between healthy human individuals. Study results and caveats: The naive CD4 repertoires of a few donors were compared, and around 4.7% of clonotypes were shared. Non-shared clonotypes had lower generation probabilities than those shared by all four donors.

With respect to this clone: Antigen specificity is unknown.

The naive CD8 subset, CD45RO-negative cells positively selected for CCR7, excluded terminally differentiated effector memory CD45RA+ cells. In the study's own analysis: ImmunoSEQ sequences covered only the junction and lacked quality scores; filtering therefore differed. Sequencing was performed with immunoSEQ multiplex PCR; in TCRdb, only in-frame clones are kept and a portion is missing. The DNA gave D and trimming, while V, J and clone size come from that table. The repertoire consists of 650,000 to 800,000 clones, with 92% occurring once and the leading ten covering approximately 24%. V shed 3 bases and J shed 5 bases, with 12 bases lying between them. Germline loops: CDR1 MDHEN, CDR2 SYDVKM. The CDR3 contains 14 residues.

Sequences were obtained from naive CD8+ T cells sorted from blood. The chain combines TRBV28 with TRBJ2-3; D remains unclear. This receptor was identified in a man younger than 40 in good health. The CDR3 DNA sequence: TGTGCCAGCAGTTTCGGTCGTCACGGAGATACGCAGTATTTT. It codes for CASSFGRHGDTQYF.